What follows are 3 T cell receptor beta chains derived from one specimen sequenced in a study of spatial heterogeneity in lung cancer. Regarding time point: sample taken at primary tumor resection. TCRdb fed the 5' RACE reads into MiXCR, producing one record per CDR3 protein. The table lists about 570 distinct CDR3 sequences, around a third of them singletons. The specimen was normal lung tissue next to the tumor, collected at surgery. These receptors came from a male donor with early-stage non-small cell lung cancer.

Notes on this clonotype: Found in a library prepared for alpha chains, this beta chain is an off-target read, and its abundance has little meaning. The chain employs TRBV10-3 and TRBJ2-3; unclear D gene. This CDR3 is built from 10 residues. The V gene's germline CDR1 is ENHRY and CDR2 SYGVKD. Trimming removed 11 bases at V and 4 bases at J, with 7 bases between. The CDR3 protein is CAAGPDTQYF. CDR3 nucleotides: TGTGCCGCCGGGCCAGATACGCAGTATTTT.

In the case of this clonotype: Because the library targeted alpha chains, this beta chain is an off-target read whose size means little. The chain links TRBV20-1 to TRBJ2-2; D unclear. The CDR3 consists of 13 residues. Deletions cut 3 bases from V and 1 base from J, with 6 bases between. Germline CDR1 and CDR2: DFQATT and SNEGSKA (reference sequence). The CDR3 is CSARERNTGELFF. The CDR3 DNA sequence: TGCAGTGCTAGGGAGCGGAACACCGGGGAGCTGTTTTTT.

This clonotype turned up a few times. As an off-target read in a library built for alpha chains, this beta chain has a frequency of little significance. The V gene is TRBV4-3, the J gene TRBJ2-7; 8 bases match TRBD2. V lost 4 bases to trimming and J lost 6 bases; unmatched junction nucleotides: 5. CDR1 is LGHNA, CDR2 YSLEER, per germline. The CDR3 loop spans 13 amino acids. Written as DNA, the CDR3 is TGCGCCAGCAGCCTTTTTGCGGGGGGCGAGCAGTACTTC. Amino acid sequence: CASSLFAGGEQYF.